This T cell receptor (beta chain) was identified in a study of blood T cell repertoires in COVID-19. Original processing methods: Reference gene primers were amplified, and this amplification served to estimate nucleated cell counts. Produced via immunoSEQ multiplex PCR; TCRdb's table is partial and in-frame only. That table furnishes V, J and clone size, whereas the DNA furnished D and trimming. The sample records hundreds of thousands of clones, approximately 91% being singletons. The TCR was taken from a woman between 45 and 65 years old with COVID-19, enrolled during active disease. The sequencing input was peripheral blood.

CDR3 nucleotides: TGTGCCAGCAGCTTGGACAGGGGTTCCGAGCAGTACTTC. Residues: CASSLDRGSEQYF. J is TRBJ2-7 and V is TRBV5-5; 7 positions match TRBD1. Germline lookup yields CDR1 SGHKS and CDR2 YYEKEE (reference sequence). The junction had 3 bases not matched to a gene; V was cut back by 0 bases and J by 6 bases. The CDR3 is 13 residues long.